Listed below are T cell receptor beta chains from one sample, sequenced in a study of T cell responses to AZD1222 COVID-19 vaccine. Here immunoSEQ multiplex PCR was the method, and the copy in TCRdb shows in-frame clones only, minus some. The table has about 110,000 clones, around 95% seen once; the top ten hold roughly 2.2%. The starting material was peripheral blood, obtained on day 0 of AZD1222 vaccination. All receptors derive from an adult in good health. Each CDR3 is given with its conserved first and last residue. D genes are given only for firm matches. Only some rows state a clone size, as once, few, many or a class for expanded clones.

d_call j_call clone_size v_call cdr3_nt cdr3_aa
- TRBJ1-5 - TRBV2 TGTGCCAGCACCCCGGACCAGTTTAGCAATCAGCCCCAGCATTTT CASTPDQFSNQPQHF
TRBD1 TRBJ2-1 - TRBV6-5 TGTGCCAGCACTCGACAGGGGCACGAGCAGTTCTTC CASTRQGHEQFF
TRBD1 TRBJ2-7 - TRBV11-3 TGTGCCAGCAGCGGGACAGCCTCCTACGAGCAGTACTTC CASSGTASYEQYF
- TRBJ1-2 once TRBV6-5 TGTGCCAGCACCCAATGGAGCGCCTCATATGGCTACACCTTC CASTQWSASYGYTF
- TRBJ1-6 - TRBV3-1/TRBV3-2 TGTGCCAGCAGCCAAGCTTTGGCCTCCTCACCCCTCCACTTT CASSQALASSPLHF
TRBD2 TRBJ2-4 - TRBV9 TGTGCCAGCAGCGTAGAAGGGGTGAGCGCGGGAGGCCCCAAAAACATTCAGTACTTC CASSVEGVSAGGPKNIQYF
- TRBJ1-5 - TRBV19 TGTGCCAGTAGTACCTCCACGGGGCCGGGTCAGCCCCAGCATTTT CASSTSTGPGQPQHF
TRBD1 TRBJ1-1 - TRBV5-6 TGTGCCAGCAGATGGTTAACCGGGACAGGGTTCAGCTTT CASRWLTGTGFSF
TRBD1 TRBJ2-6 once TRBV7-3 TGTGCCAGCAGCCGACAGGGGCGAACCCTCTCTGGGGCCAACGTCCTGACTTTC CASSRQGRTLSGANVLTF
- TRBJ1-3 - TRBV27 TGTGCCAGCAGTTCCGGGAGCTCTGGAAACACCATATATTTT CASSSGSSGNTIYF
TRBD1 TRBJ1-1 - TRBV7-6 TGTGCCAGCAGCCGTAACAGGGGGCGGGCGAACACTGAAGCTTTCTTT CASSRNRGRANTEAFF
- TRBJ1-1 - TRBV19 TGTGCCAGTAGTATTTTTAGTGAAGCTTTCTTT CASSIFSEAFF
- TRBJ1-1 - TRBV7-9 TGTGCCAGAGAGAAGGGCCCATCAGAAGCTTTCTTT CAREKGPSEAFF
- TRBJ1-1 - TRBV7-9 TGTGCCAGCAGCTCTAGCCAGGGGACCCTCCTGAGGGCTTTCTTT CASSSSQGTLLRAFF
- TRBJ1-1 - TRBV7-9 TGTGCCAGCAGCTACCAGGTGACGAACACTGAAGCTTTCTTT CASSYQVTNTEAFF
TRBD2 TRBJ2-3 - TRBV28 TGTGCCAGCAGATCCGGACTAGTTAGCACAGATACGCAGTATTTT CASRSGLVSTDTQYF
- TRBJ2-3 - TRBV29-1 TGCAGCGTTCGGGGCCACATGGCCGATACGCAGTATTTT CSVRGHMADTQYF
- TRBJ1-2 - TRBV5-4 TGTGCCAGCAGCTTGGTAGGGCAGGGCCGAGGCTACACCTTC CASSLVGQGRGYTF
TRBD1 TRBJ2-7 - TRBV4-1 TGCGCCAGCAGCCAAGCCATTCCTTTCGGGACAGGGACGGACGAGCAGTACTTC CASSQAIPFGTGTDEQYF
TRBD2 TRBJ2-7 - TRBV4-1 TGCGCCAGCAGCCAAGAAGGCGGGGGAAAGCAGTACTTC CASSQEGGGKQYF
TRBD1 TRBJ2-3 - TRBV10-3 TGTGCCATCAGTGCTACAGGGGACACAGATACGCAGTATTTT CAISATGDTDTQYF
TRBD2 TRBJ2-7 - TRBV3-1/TRBV3-2 TGTGCCAGCAGCCTCTATAAATCGACGATAGCGGGGGACTCCTACGAGCAGTACTTC CASSLYKSTIAGDSYEQYF
- TRBJ2-7 - TRBV11-3 TGTGCCAGCAGCTTAGAGTGGGGTTACGAGCAGTACTTC CASSLEWGYEQYF
- TRBJ2-2 - TRBV11-3 TGTGCCAGCAGCTTAGAGATGGTTGGGGAGCTGTTTTTT CASSLEMVGELFF
- TRBJ2-5 - TRBV4-3 TGCGCCAGCAGCCAAGAAAGGGGGACCATTCAAGAGACCCAGTACTTC CASSQERGTIQETQYF